These T cell receptor beta chains were read from a single sample in a study of blood T cell repertoires in COVID-19. TCRdb keeps only in-frame clones here, not all; method: immunoSEQ multiplex PCR. The repertoire holds some 260,000 clones, with 70% to 90% as singletons. Sequenced material: peripheral blood. Receptors originate from a man younger than 35 with active or convalescent COVID-19. Each CDR3 is given with its conserved first and last residue. Fields, in order: V gene, D gene, clone size, J gene, CDR3 protein, CDR3 DNA. A D gene is named only where the DNA matches it firmly. Part of the rows lack a size; the others show once, few, many or a class for expanded clones.

TRBV4-2	TRBD1	NA	TRBJ2-1	CASSQVSQGAINEQFF	TGTGCCAGCAGCCAAGTTTCACAGGGGGCTATCAATGAGCAGTTCTTC
TRBV12-5	TRBD1	NA	TRBJ1-5	CASGTGEGNQPQHF	TGTGCTAGTGGGACAGGGGAGGGAAATCAGCCCCAGCATTTT
TRBV11-2	NA	once	TRBJ2-7	CASSLEVGPYGEQYF	TGTGCCAGCAGCTTAGAGGTGGGTCCCTACGGGGAGCAGTACTTC
TRBV6-2/TRBV6-3	NA	NA	TRBJ2-7	CASSLGALYEQYF	TGTGCCAGCAGTTTGGGGGCCCTCTACGAGCAGTACTTC
TRBV5-6	NA	NA	TRBJ2-5	CVSSDRRQETQYF	TGTGTCAGCAGCGACAGGAGACAAGAGACCCAGTACTTC
TRBV30	TRBD1	NA	TRBJ1-2	CAWSLTGATYGYTF	TGTGCCTGGAGCCTGACAGGGGCCACCTATGGCTACACCTTC
TRBV9	NA	NA	TRBJ2-2	CASSSRRGGPVTGELFF	TGTGCCAGCAGCTCCCGGAGGGGGGGGCCGGTTACCGGGGAGCTGTTTTTT
TRBV7-8	TRBD1	once	TRBJ2-5	CASSLTGGLETQYF	TGTGCCAGCAGCTTAACAGGGGGCTTGGAGACCCAGTACTTC
TRBV28	TRBD1	few	TRBJ2-7	CASSRTGLEEQYF	TGTGCCAGCAGTCGGACAGGGTTAGAGGAGCAGTACTTC
TRBV14	TRBD1	once	TRBJ1-1	CASSLRTQGAGTEAFF	TGTGCCAGCAGCCTACGGACACAGGGGGCGGGAACTGAAGCTTTCTTT
TRBV11-2	TRBD2	once	TRBJ2-1	CASSQFPKRGDDNEQFF	TGTGCCAGCAGCCAATTCCCTAAGCGGGGGGACGACAATGAGCAGTTCTTC
TRBV5-4	NA	NA	TRBJ1-2	CASSLGTELNYGYTF	TGTGCCAGCAGCTTGGGGACAGAACTTAACTATGGCTACACCTTC
TRBV9	NA	once	TRBJ1-1	CASSPRQRPTEAFF	TGTGCCAGCAGCCCCAGACAGCGTCCCACTGAAGCTTTCTTT
TRBV14	TRBD2	NA	TRBJ2-1	CASSQFSGSGTEEQFF	TGTGCCAGCAGCCAATTTTCTGGTAGCGGGACCGAAGAGCAGTTCTTC
TRBV28	NA	NA	TRBJ1-2	CASSLRVLYGYTF	TGTGCCAGCAGTTTGAGAGTTCTCTATGGCTACACCTTC
TRBV4-1	NA	once	TRBJ2-7	CASSPGTPLSYEQYF	TGCGCCAGCAGCCCGGGGACTCCTCTCTCCTACGAGCAGTACTTC
TRBV5-6	NA	NA	TRBJ1-2	CASSRQENYGYTF	TGTGCCAGCAGCAGACAGGAGAACTATGGCTACACCTTC
TRBV2	NA	NA	TRBJ1-2	CASSQQGRSGYTF	TGTGCCAGCAGCCAACAGGGTCGCTCAGGCTACACCTTC
TRBV20-1	NA	few	TRBJ2-7	CSARSYEQYF	TGCAGTGCTCGGAGCTACGAGCAGTACTTC
TRBV25-1	TRBD1	NA	TRBJ1-1	CASSEGQGNTEAFF	TGTGCCAGCAGTGAGGGACAGGGGAACACTGAAGCTTTCTTT
TRBV6-2/TRBV6-3	TRBD1	few	TRBJ1-5	CASSYSLDFNDRVRSNQPQHF	TGTGCCAGCAGTTACTCGTTGGATTTCAATGACAGGGTTCGCAGCAATCAGCCCCAGCATTTT
TRBV5-1	TRBD1	NA	TRBJ1-1	CATSPFGDRGVQAFF	TGCGCCACCAGTCCATTCGGGGACAGGGGGGTGCAAGCTTTCTTT
TRBV3-1/TRBV3-2	NA	NA	TRBJ1-2	CASSQRTSGYTF	TGTGCCAGCAGCCAGCGGACTAGTGGCTACACCTTC
TRBV6-2/TRBV6-3	NA	NA	TRBJ2-5	CASSGTTGVGQYF	TGTGCCAGCAGTGGGACGACGGGGGTCGGCCAGTACTTC
TRBV9	TRBD1	NA	TRBJ2-1	CASSVRDRPYNEQFF	TGTGCCAGCAGCGTCCGGGACAGGCCCTACAATGAGCAGTTCTTC
TRBV7-3	TRBD2	NA	TRBJ2-1	CASSPLSGGRNEQFF	TGTGCCAGCAGCCCCCTAAGCGGGGGCCGCAATGAGCAGTTCTTC
TRBV5-6	NA	once	TRBJ2-2	CASGPGGFENTGELFF	TGTGCCAGTGGACCTGGAGGGTTCGAGAACACCGGGGAGCTGTTTTTT
TRBV6-2/TRBV6-3	TRBD1	NA	TRBJ1-4	CASSHKLTGDEEKLFF	TGTGCCAGCAGCCACAAGTTGACAGGGGATGAGGAAAAACTGTTTTTT
TRBV19	TRBD1	NA	TRBJ2-7	CASSSRDRGFWQYF	TGTGCCAGTAGTTCCCGGGACAGGGGGTTCTGGCAGTACTTC
TRBV19	TRBD2	NA	TRBJ2-7	CASSRRWTPGLAAYYEQYF	TGTGCCAGTAGCCGTCGATGGACACCGGGACTAGCGGCATACTACGAGCAGTACTTC
TRBV11-2	TRBD2	NA	TRBJ2-2	CASSPDIAGGPAGELFF	TGTGCCAGCAGCCCCGATATAGCGGGAGGGCCCGCCGGGGAGCTGTTTTTT
TRBV12-3/TRBV12-4	TRBD1	NA	TRBJ1-1	CASSRDRNTEAFF	TGTGCCAGCAGCCGGGACAGAAACACTGAAGCTTTCTTT
TRBV7-7	TRBD2	NA	TRBJ2-1	CASSSGGSYGNEQFF	TGTGCTAGCAGCTCGGGCGGGAGTTATGGCAATGAGCAGTTCTTC
TRBV7-2	NA	NA	TRBJ2-2	CASSLALEGAGELFF	TGTGCCAGCAGCTTAGCCCTAGAAGGCGCCGGGGAGCTGTTTTTT
TRBV28	NA	NA	TRBJ1-1	CASRSLGAGSEAFF	TGTGCCAGCAGGTCCCTGGGTGCAGGATCTGAAGCTTTCTTT
TRBV18	TRBD2	NA	TRBJ2-3	CASSPGAGGPSVTDTQYF	TGTGCCAGCTCACCGGGCGCGGGAGGGCCGTCCGTAACCGATACGCAGTATTTT
TRBV7-9	TRBD2	NA	TRBJ2-2	CASSHAGTTKGTGELFF	TGTGCCAGCAGCCACGCCGGGACTACCAAGGGGACCGGGGAGCTGTTTTTT
TRBV12-3/TRBV12-4	NA	NA	TRBJ2-1	CASSLSPAHEQFF	TGTGCCAGCAGTTTATCTCCTGCGCATGAGCAGTTCTTC
TRBV7-9	TRBD1	NA	TRBJ1-4	CASSLSLPGQYNEKLFF	TGTGCCAGCAGCTTGTCACTCCCGGGACAGTATAATGAAAAACTGTTTTTT
TRBV28	NA	once	TRBJ2-6	CASRPGGDSGANVLTF	TGTGCCAGCAGGCCTGGAGGGGATTCTGGGGCCAACGTCCTGACTTTC
TRBV7-3	NA	NA	TRBJ1-2	CASSPNNGGGWWTF	TGTGCCAGCAGCCCGAATAACGGGGGTGGATGGTGGACCTTC
TRBV5-4	TRBD2	NA	TRBJ2-7	CASSLEREGYEQYF	TGTGCCAGCAGCTTGGAACGGGAGGGGTACGAGCAGTACTTC
TRBV25-1	TRBD2	NA	TRBJ2-5	CASSEFRSGGETQYF	TGTGCCAGCAGTGAATTTAGGTCGGGGGGAGAGACCCAGTACTTC
TRBV19	TRBD1	NA	TRBJ1-4	CASSTQGAGEKLFF	TGTGCCAGTAGTACACAGGGGGCGGGTGAAAAACTGTTTTTT
TRBV6-5	NA	NA	TRBJ1-6	CASSYSRDSPLHF	TGTGCCAGCAGTTACTCGCGGGATTCACCCCTCCACTTT
TRBV6-6	TRBD1	NA	TRBJ1-2	CASSPTGVLPANYGYTF	TGTGCCAGCAGTCCGACAGGGGTCCTACCAGCTAACTATGGCTACACCTTC
TRBV11-3	TRBD1	NA	TRBJ2-7	CASSPSDRAHEQYF	TGTGCCAGCAGCCCGTCGGACAGGGCCCACGAGCAGTACTTC
TRBV2	TRBD2	NA	TRBJ2-2	CASSEAFGLAGPKNTGELFF	TGTGCCAGCAGTGAAGCGTTCGGACTAGCGGGGCCTAAGAACACCGGGGAGCTGTTTTTT
TRBV10-2	NA	NA	TRBJ1-1	CASSASLNTEAFF	TGCGCCAGCAGCGCCTCTCTAAACACTGAAGCTTTCTTT
TRBV6-5	TRBD1	NA	TRBJ2-5	CASSFTSSQGETQYF	TGTGCCAGCAGTTTCACCTCATCACAGGGGGAGACCCAGTACTTC
TRBV5-6	NA	NA	TRBJ1-5	CASSLVGRGDQPQHF	TGTGCCAGCAGCTTGGTGGGTCGGGGGGATCAGCCCCAGCATTTT
TRBV4-1	TRBD2	NA	TRBJ2-1	CASSLTSGNEQFF	TGCGCCAGCAGTCTTACTAGCGGAAATGAGCAGTTCTTC
TRBV7-9	TRBD2	NA	TRBJ2-1	CASRGAGHYNEQFF	TGTGCCAGCAGGGGAGCGGGGCATTACAATGAGCAGTTCTTC
TRBV27	NA	NA	TRBJ2-4	CASSPRTGWNIQYF	TGTGCCAGCAGTCCCCGGACTGGTTGGAACATTCAGTACTTC
TRBV28	TRBD1	NA	TRBJ1-6	CASTWGWDRGSPLHF	TGTGCCAGCACCTGGGGGTGGGACAGGGGCTCACCCCTCCACTTT
TRBV4-1	TRBD1	NA	TRBJ1-2	CASSHSPGTGAGYGYTF	TGCGCCAGCAGCCACTCTCCCGGGACAGGGGCCGGCTATGGCTACACCTTC
TRBV6-2/TRBV6-3	NA	once	TRBJ1-1	CASSAHGRGYTEAFF	TGTGCCAGCAGTGCCCATGGCAGGGGATACACTGAAGCTTTCTTT
TRBV11-2	NA	NA	TRBJ2-1	CASSLAGKGRSEQFF	TGTGCCAGCAGCTTAGCGGGGAAGGGCCGAAGTGAGCAGTTCTTC
TRBV2	NA	NA	TRBJ1-6	CASSEGGAYNSPLHF	TGTGCCAGCAGTGAAGGGGGGGCCTATAATTCACCCCTCCACTTT